The rows below give T cell receptor beta chains drawn from one sample of a study of CD8 T cells in Susac syndrome. Each CDR3 protein gets one entry after TCRdb re-called the immunoSEQ multiplex PCR reads with MiXCR. The table includes approximately 120,000 distinct CDR3 sequences, 90% to 98% detected once. Specimen: CD4+ T cells from PBMCs. The receptors come from a human donor in good health. CDR3s include the opening cysteine and the closing phenylalanine or tryptophan. The D gene is left open where the match is weak. The listing skips clone size in some rows; elsewhere it reads once, few, many or a size class.

CDR3aa	CDR3nt	d_gene	v_gene	j_gene	abundance
CSVEDGKQETQYF	TGCAGCGTTGAAGACGGAAAACAAGAGACCCAGTACTTC	NA	TRBV29-1	TRBJ2-5	NA
CASSLGGGDGNTIYF	TGCGCCAGCTCACTTGGAGGAGGGGATGGAAACACCATATATTTT	NA	TRBV5-1	TRBJ1-3	NA
CASSLALSGGETQYF	TGTGCCAGCAGTTTAGCGCTCTCGGGAGGGGAGACCCAGTACTTC	TRBD2	TRBV12-3/TRBV12-4	TRBJ2-5	NA
CASSLRLAGITGELFF	TGTGCCAGCAGCTTACGACTAGCGGGGATTACCGGGGAGCTGTTTTTT	TRBD2	TRBV7-3	TRBJ2-2	NA
CASSLEGGRIWTGELFF	TGTGCCAGCAGCCTCGAGGGCGGGAGGATTTGGACCGGGGAGCTGTTTTTT	TRBD2	TRBV6-2/TRBV6-3	TRBJ2-2	NA
CATRPGGGIIYEQYF	TGTGCCACCCGACCAGGAGGGGGGATCATCTACGAGCAGTACTTC	NA	TRBV27	TRBJ2-7	NA
CASSPRQDLNTEAFF	TGTGCCAGCAGCCCCAGACAGGACTTGAACACTGAAGCTTTCTTT	NA	TRBV14	TRBJ1-1	NA
CASSRQATGGYTF	TGTGCCAGCAGCCGACAGGCTACAGGTGGCTACACCTTC	NA	TRBV3-1	TRBJ1-2	NA
CASRGPGPGETQYF	TGTGCCAGCAGGGGACCCGGGCCCGGAGAGACCCAGTACTTC	NA	TRBV4-2	TRBJ2-5	NA
CSVETRGEQYF	TGCAGCGTTGAAACCCGGGGCGAGCAGTACTTC	NA	TRBV29-1	TRBJ2-7	NA
CATSGPDGSRDTQYF	TGTGCCACCAGTGGACCCGACGGGAGTAGGGATACGCAGTATTTT	NA	TRBV24-1	TRBJ2-3	NA
CASSEQGYGEAFF	TGTGCCAGCAGTGAACAGGGGTATGGTGAAGCTTTCTTT	NA	TRBV2	TRBJ1-1	NA
CATSPGTELQETQYF	TGTGCCACCAGCCCCGGGACGGAACTACAAGAGACCCAGTACTTC	NA	TRBV24-1	TRBJ2-5	NA
CASSLEGTGGTKTGELFF	TGCGCCAGCAGCTTGGAAGGGACAGGGGGGACTAAAACCGGGGAGCTGTTTTTT	TRBD1	TRBV5-1	TRBJ2-2	NA
CSVGGQGTGQYF	TGCAGCGTTGGAGGACAGGGTACCGGGCAGTACTTC	TRBD1	TRBV29-1	TRBJ2-7	NA
CASSSTTGNQPQHF	TGTGCCAGCAGCTCCACGACAGGAAATCAGCCCCAGCATTTT	NA	TRBV9	TRBJ1-5	once
CASSLMDNQPQHF	TGTGCCAGCTCACTAATGGACAATCAGCCCCAGCATTTT	NA	TRBV18	TRBJ1-5	NA
CASSTQGGASQPQHF	TGTGCCAGCAGCACGCAGGGGGGGGCTTCCCAGCCCCAGCATTTT	TRBD1	TRBV7-8	TRBJ1-5	once
CASSWGYEQFF	TGTGCCAGCAGTTGGGGCTATGAGCAGTTCTTC	NA	TRBV3-1	TRBJ2-1	NA
CASSQVGYNLEKNTGELFF	TGTGCCAGCAGCCAAGTCGGATACAACCTGGAAAAGAACACCGGGGAGCTGTTTTTT	NA	TRBV14	TRBJ2-2	NA
CASSFRDRTNNEQFF	TGTGCCAGCAGTTTCCGGGACAGGACCAACAATGAGCAGTTCTTC	TRBD1	TRBV12-3/TRBV12-4	TRBJ2-1	NA
CASRGDRAYEQYF	TGTGCCAGCAGGGGGGACAGGGCCTACGAGCAGTACTTC	TRBD1	TRBV2	TRBJ2-7	NA
CASSLRFGLSNQPQHF	TGTGCCAGCAGTTTAAGGTTCGGACTTAGCAATCAGCCCCAGCATTTT	NA	TRBV28	TRBJ1-5	NA
CSASSDIHSYEQYF	TGCAGCGCCTCCTCGGACATTCACTCCTACGAGCAGTACTTC	NA	TRBV29-1	TRBJ2-7	NA
CASAVSGNTIYF	TGTGCCAGCGCCGTCTCGGGAAACACCATATATTTT	NA	TRBV12-3/TRBV12-4	TRBJ1-3	NA
CAISESSSGGANEQFF	TGTGCCATCAGTGAGTCTTCTAGCGGGGGGGCAAATGAGCAGTTCTTC	TRBD2	TRBV10-3	TRBJ2-1	once
CALVREGVSYGYTF	TGTGCCCTTGTACGGGAAGGAGTTTCGTATGGCTACACCTTC	NA	TRBV30	TRBJ1-2	once
CSVEDGAEKLFF	TGCAGCGTTGAAGATGGGGCAGAAAAACTGTTTTTT	NA	TRBV29-1	TRBJ1-4	NA
CASRTGLPEAFF	TGTGCCAGCAGGACGGGGCTCCCTGAAGCTTTCTTT	NA	TRBV28	TRBJ1-1	once
CASSGQGAGTGELFF	TGTGCCAGCAGTGGACAGGGTGCCGGCACCGGGGAGCTGTTTTTT	TRBD1	TRBV6-1	TRBJ2-2	NA
CASSPGHRELFF	TGTGCCAGCAGCCCGGGACATCGGGAGCTGTTTTTT	NA	TRBV12-3/TRBV12-4	TRBJ2-2	NA
CAWIPRGTEAFF	TGTGCCTGGATTCCCCGAGGAACTGAAGCTTTCTTT	NA	TRBV30	TRBJ1-1	NA
CASSSWGKQGPSEKLFF	TGTGCCAGCAGCTCGTGGGGAAAACAGGGCCCAAGTGAAAAACTGTTTTTT	NA	TRBV7-9	TRBJ1-4	NA
CASSLLVTEAFF	TGTGCCAGCAGTTTATTGGTCACTGAAGCTTTCTTT	NA	TRBV28	TRBJ1-1	NA
CASSKTGTDTEAFF	TGCGCCAGCAGTAAAACAGGGACGGACACTGAAGCTTTCTTT	NA	TRBV5-1	TRBJ1-1	NA
CASRYSNTGELFF	TGTGCCAGCAGGTACTCTAACACCGGGGAGCTGTTTTTT	NA	TRBV28	TRBJ2-2	NA
CSVVWSGGNTIYF	TGCAGCGTTGTTTGGTCAGGGGGAAACACCATATATTTT	NA	TRBV29-1	TRBJ1-3	NA
CSHSMEGTEAFF	TGCAGCCATAGTATGGAGGGCACTGAAGCTTTCTTT	NA	TRBV29-1	TRBJ1-1	NA
CATSRALDRKNEQYF	TGTGCCACCAGCAGAGCCCTGGACAGGAAAAACGAGCAGTACTTC	TRBD1	TRBV15	TRBJ2-7	NA
CASSQDGTVSPPGANVLTF	TGCGCCAGCAGCCAAGATGGGACAGTGTCACCTCCTGGGGCCAACGTCCTGACTTTC	TRBD1	TRBV4-1	TRBJ2-6	NA
CASSLEGALSGYTF	TGTGCCAGCAGTTTGGAGGGGGCGCTTTCTGGCTACACCTTC	TRBD1	TRBV12-3/TRBV12-4	TRBJ1-2	NA
CASSLGTGVQETQYF	TGTGCCAGCAGCTTAGGGACGGGGGTCCAAGAGACCCAGTACTTC	NA	TRBV7-2	TRBJ2-5	once
CSFWTSNYGYTF	TGCAGCTTCTGGACTTCTAACTATGGCTACACCTTC	NA	TRBV29-1	TRBJ1-2	once
CASSPDRGKSPLHF	TGTGCCAGTAGCCCCGACAGGGGGAAATCACCCCTCCACTTT	TRBD1	TRBV19	TRBJ1-6	NA
CASSQTENYGYTF	TGTGCCAGCAGCCAGACAGAGAACTATGGCTACACCTTC	NA	TRBV3-1	TRBJ1-2	NA
CSVTGGADYGYTF	TGCAGCGTTACAGGGGGGGCGGACTATGGCTACACCTTC	TRBD1	TRBV29-1	TRBJ1-2	NA
CSVEDSYYGYTF	TGCAGCGTTGAAGACAGCTACTATGGCTACACCTTC	NA	TRBV29-1	TRBJ1-2	NA
CASSLPRQYGYTF	TGTGCCAGCAGCTTACCTAGACAGTATGGCTACACCTTC	NA	TRBV7-2	TRBJ1-2	NA
CASSSGTGDFYSNQPQHF	TGTGCCAGCAGCAGTGGGACAGGGGACTTCTATAGCAATCAGCCCCAGCATTTT	TRBD1	TRBV12-3/TRBV12-4	TRBJ1-5	once
CASSFKRRDGTYEQYF	TGTGCCAGCAGCTTCAAAAGACGGGACGGAACCTACGAGCAGTACTTC	NA	TRBV14	TRBJ2-7	NA
CASSNVRTEAFF	TGTGCCAGCAGCAACGTTCGCACTGAAGCTTTCTTT	NA	TRBV5-6	TRBJ1-1	NA
CASSYSGARGVYNEQFF	TGTGCCAGCAGTTACTCGGGGGCGAGGGGGGTCTACAATGAGCAGTTCTTC	NA	TRBV6-2/TRBV6-3	TRBJ2-1	NA
CASSQVSGSFSYEQYF	TGTGCCAGCAGCCAAGTTTCAGGGTCCTTCTCCTACGAGCAGTACTTC	NA	TRBV3-1	TRBJ2-7	NA
CSVEMNEKLFF	TGCAGCGTTGAAATGAATGAAAAACTGTTTTTT	NA	TRBV29-1	TRBJ1-4	once
CASSKVGTSSYNEQFF	TGTGCCAGTAGTAAGGTGGGGACAAGCTCCTACAATGAGCAGTTCTTC	NA	TRBV19	TRBJ2-1	NA
CASSFTGRDSPLHF	TGTGCCAGCAGCTTTACAGGGAGGGATTCACCCCTCCACTTT	NA	TRBV7-6	TRBJ1-6	once
CSVETGAGNTIYF	TGCAGCGTTGAAACAGGGGCTGGAAACACCATATATTTT	TRBD1	TRBV29-1	TRBJ1-3	NA
CASSQGARGQPQHF	TGTGCCAGCAGCCAAGGGGCGAGGGGGCAGCCCCAGCATTTT	NA	TRBV3-1	TRBJ1-5	NA
CASRPTGLGYGYTF	TGTGCCAGCAGACCTACAGGGCTTGGCTATGGCTACACCTTC	NA	TRBV12-3/TRBV12-4	TRBJ1-2	NA